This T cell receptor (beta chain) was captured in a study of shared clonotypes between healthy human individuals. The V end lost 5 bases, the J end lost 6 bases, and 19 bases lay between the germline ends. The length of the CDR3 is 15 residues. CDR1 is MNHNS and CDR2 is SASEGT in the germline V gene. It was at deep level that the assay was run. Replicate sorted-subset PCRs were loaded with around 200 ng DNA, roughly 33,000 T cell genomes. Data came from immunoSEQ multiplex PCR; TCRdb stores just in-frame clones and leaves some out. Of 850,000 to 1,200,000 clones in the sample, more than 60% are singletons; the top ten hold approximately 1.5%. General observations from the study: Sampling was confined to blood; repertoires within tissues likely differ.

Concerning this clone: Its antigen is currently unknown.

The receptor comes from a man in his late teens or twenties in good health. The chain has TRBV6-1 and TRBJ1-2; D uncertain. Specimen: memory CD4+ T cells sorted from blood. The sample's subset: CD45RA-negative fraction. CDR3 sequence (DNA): TGTGCCAGCAGTCAAGGTTCAGGCCGCGGACATGGCTACACCTTC. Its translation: CASSQGSGRGHGYTF.